The 14 T cell receptor beta chains listed next were all sequenced from one sample in a study of blood T cell repertoires in COVID-19. The assay was immunoSEQ multiplex PCR, and TCRdb's table has in-frame clones only and misses some. The sample lists roughly 320,000 clones; about 90% were seen once. The sample comprised peripheral blood. Receptors were obtained from a woman between 45 and 65 years old with COVID-19, enrolled during active disease.

As concerns this clone: The germline gene is not matched at one end of the junction; a read error may be the cause. The V and J genes are TRBV2 and TRBJ1-4; TRBD1 might be the D (6 bases). Per germline, CDR1 SNHLY and CDR2 FYNNEI. This CDR3 spans 15 amino acids. In DNA, the CDR3 is TGTGCCAGCAGGGAAGCCGGGACACCTAATGAAAAACTGTTTTTT. It encodes CASREAGTPNEKLFF.

This rearrangement joins TRBV24-1 to TRBJ2-4, with a possible D match to TRBD2 (6 bases). The V gene's germline CDR1 is KGHDR and CDR2 SFDVKD. CDR3 length equals 15 residues. Trimming stripped 3 bases from V and 6 bases from J, with 14 bases between. In DNA form, the CDR3 reads TGTGCCACCAGTGATCGGAGGGCCGGTTTAAACATTCAGTACTTC. This gives the protein CATSDRRAGLNIQYF.

V and J are TRBV29-1 and TRBJ1-4; 7 bases match TRBD1. CDR3 size: 16 residues. Trimming cost V 5 bases and J 2 bases; bases outside gene matches: 11. Germline CDR1 is SQVTM and CDR2 is ANQGSEA. The CDR3 coding sequence is TGCAGCGTTCTACAGGGAGCAGGGGGGACTAATGAAAAACTGTTTTTT. Translation gives CSVLQGAGGTNEKLFF. Looking up the rest from reference TRBV29-1 and TRBJ1-4 gives the full variable domain: SAVISQKPSRDICQRGTSLTIQCQVDSQVTMMFWYRQQPGQSLTLIATANQGSEATYESGFVIDKFPISRPNLTFSTLTVSNMSPEDSSIYLCSVLQGAGGTNEKLFFGSGTQLSVL.

The J gene is TRBJ1-4, the V gene TRBV3-1 (or the pseudogene TRBV3-2); D is unclear. The CDR3 sequence is 15 residues long. Germline V gives CDR1 LGHDT, CDR2 YNNKEL (reference sequence). Between the trimmed V and J ends, which lost 0 bases and 7 bases, there was a span of 12 bases. CDR3 nucleotides: TGTGCCAGCAGCCAAGATCAGGTCTTCGGTGAAAAACTGTTTTTT. Amino acid sequence: CASSQDQVFGEKLFF.

The V call is TRBV7-9, the J call TRBJ2-6; a possible D gene is TRBD1 (5 bases). V shed 4 bases and J shed 2 bases, with 9 bases lying between them. The CDR3 loop spans 15 amino acids. The V gene's germline CDR1 is SEHNR and CDR2 FQNEAQ (reference sequence). CDR3 amino acids: CASSSIRAGANVLTF. DNA for the CDR3: TGTGCCAGCAGCTCAATCAGGGCTGGGGCCAACGTCCTGACTTTC.

V and J are TRBV21-1 and TRBJ2-3; the table's TRBD2 call for D was not verified on the DNA. TRBV21-1 is described as a pseudogene. The CDR3 covers 14 residues. CDR3 region: CASTHGASTDTQYF. CDR3 DNA: TGTGCCAGCACCCACGGTGCTAGCACAGATACGCAGTATTTT.

The genes are TRBV9 and TRBJ2-2, with D unresolved. This CDR3 is 13 amino acids long. V shed 0 bases and J shed 7 bases, with 7 bases lying between them. The germline V gene encodes CDR1 SGDLS and CDR2 YYNGEE. This chain's CDR3 is CASSVASFGELFF. The CDR3 DNA reads as TGTGCCAGCAGCGTAGCCAGTTTCGGGGAGCTGTTTTTT.

V usage is TRBV6-1 and J usage is TRBJ1-4; tentative D call: TRBD1 (5 bases). This CDR3 has 16 residues. V gave up 2 bases and J gave up 1 base, with 11 bases separating them. The V gene's germline CDR1 is MNHNS and CDR2 SASEGT. The CDR3 loop is CASSEQTGRTNEKLFF. The CDR3 DNA reads as TGTGCCAGCAGTGAACAAACAGGCCGAACTAATGAAAAACTGTTTTTT.

J is TRBJ2-3 and V is TRBV27; TRBD2 aligns across 8 bases. J gave up 0 bases and V 1 base, and 9 bases lay outside the gene matches. CDR3 size: 18 residues. Germline V CDR1 and CDR2: MNHEY, SMNVEV (reference sequence). The CDR3 region has the DNA TGTGCCAGCAGTTTATACGTCCCGGGAGGGCAAAGCACAGATACGCAGTATTTT. It yields the protein CASSLYVPGGQSTDTQYF.

The rearrangement uses TRBV5-6 and TRBJ2-1, with 11 bases that match TRBD2. J was trimmed by 4 bases and V by 3 bases; bases with no gene match: 12. This CDR3 region has 18 residues. In germline, CDR1 is SGHDT, CDR2 YYEEEE. CDR3 region: CASSSSRIAGGRYNEQFF. The DNA for the CDR3 is TGTGCCAGCAGCTCATCTAGAATAGCGGGAGGGCGATACAATGAGCAGTTCTTC.

V and J are TRBV5-6 and TRBJ2-7, with 9 bases lining up with TRBD1. Trimming at V came to 4 bases and at J to 2 bases, leaving 4 bases not matched to a gene. The germline V gene has CDR1 SGHDT and CDR2 YYEEEE. This CDR3 is 14 amino acids long. CDR3 residues: CASSGDRVPYEQYF. The CDR3 region has the DNA TGTGCCAGCAGCGGGGACAGGGTCCCCTACGAGCAGTACTTC. Looking up the rest from reference TRBV5-6 and TRBJ2-7 gives the full variable domain: DAGVTQSPTHLIKTRGQQVTLRCSPKSGHDTVSWYQQALGQGPQFIFQYYEEEERQRGNFPDRFSGHQFPNYSSELNVNALLLGDSALYLCASSGDRVPYEQYFGPGTRLTVT.

The chain recombines TRBV6-6 with TRBJ1-2; tentative D call: TRBD1 (6 bases). The CDR3 is 16 amino acids. Germline V CDR1 and CDR2: MNHNY, SVGAGI (reference sequence). V was cut by 0 bases and J by 0 bases, with 11 bases left in between. DNA for the CDR3: TGTGCCAGCAGTTACTCCGGACAGACTGCTAACTATGGCTACACCTTC. Translating gives CASSYSGQTANYGYTF.

The genes are TRBV5-5 and TRBJ2-5, with 11 bases identical to TRBD2. CDR3 length: 15 residues. The germline V gene encodes CDR1 SGHKS and CDR2 YYEKEE (reference sequence). V was pared by 4 bases and J by 4 bases, with 6 bases of the junction left unmatched. CDR3 nucleotides: TGTGCCAGCAGCAGCATGCTAGCGGGAGGAGAGACCCAGTACTTC. The encoded protein is CASSSMLAGGETQYF.

The chain uses TRBV15 and TRBJ2-7; perhaps TRBD2 as D (6 bases). There are 16 residues in the CDR3. Trimming left V 2 bases short and J 3 bases short, with 17 bases between. Germline CDR1 LNHNV, CDR2 YYDKDF (reference sequence). CDR3 protein: CATSRPPGEAYYEQYF. The CDR3 coding sequence is TGTGCCACCAGCAGACCCCCGGGAGAAGCTTACTACGAGCAGTACTTC.